This TCR beta chain was obtained from a study of PD-L1 blockade in urothelial cancer. Study-wide background: Patients arrived having already received 0 to 3 prior chemotherapy regimens. Study-level findings and limits: At 3 weeks on treatment, tumor-associated clones expanded more with durable benefit.

Concerning this clone itself: No antigen is known for it.

Described time point: pretreatment peripheral blood. Peripheral blood mononuclear cells were collected from every patient before and during treatment, yielding between 1 and 8 samples per patient. Synthetic TCR analog templates were added to each PCR reaction. Profiling relied on immunoSEQ multiplex PCR, and the TCRdb table lists in-frame clones only, not all of them. The sample records some 43,000 clones, 80% being singletons. Trimming cost V 0 bases and J 7 bases; bases outside gene matches: 8. The germline V gene has CDR1 SGHKS and CDR2 YYEKEE (reference sequence). The CDR3 is 16 residues long. The receptor was isolated from a man aged 60 to 75 with urothelial cancer. The sequencing here drew on PBMCs, taken around atezolizumab (anti-PD-L1) treatment. The chain couples TRBV5-5 to TRBJ1-1; 11 bases map to TRBD1. The CDR3 sequence is CASSLEDRGPGGEAFF. Here the CDR3 DNA reads TGTGCCAGCAGCTTGGAGGACAGGGGGCCGGGGGGTGAAGCTTTCTTT.